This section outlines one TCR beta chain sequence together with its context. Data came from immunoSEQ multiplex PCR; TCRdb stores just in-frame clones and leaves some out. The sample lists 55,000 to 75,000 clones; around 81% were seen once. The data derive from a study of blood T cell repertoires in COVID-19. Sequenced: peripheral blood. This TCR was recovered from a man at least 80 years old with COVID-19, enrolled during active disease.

DNA of the CDR3: TGTGCCAGCAGCCCTCAGGCTAACACTGAAGCTTTCTTT. Its protein is CASSPQANTEAFF. The rearrangement links TRBV7-9 to TRBJ1-1, with D unclear. The CDR3 spans 13 residues. Looked up from germline, CDR1 is SEHNR and CDR2 is FQNEAQ (reference sequence). The ends were cut back, 5 bases at V and 2 bases at J, with 9 bases in the middle.